These 11 T cell receptor beta chains originate from one sample sequenced in a study of blood T cell repertoires in COVID-19 (TCRdb year 2020). Libraries were prepared through the immunoSEQ multiplex PCR assay. Held by TCRdb, this immuneACCESS table contains in-frame sequences only and omits some clones. Under half of the omission traces to an unresolved V gene where checked; the cause of the rest is unknown. Counted in this sample were some 130,000 clones; 70% to 80% of them appeared once. 10% to 14% of the sample goes to the ten largest clones. The sample taken for sequencing was peripheral blood. Every receptor here comes from a human donor in a cohort sampled during active COVID-19.

The chain joins TRBV28 to TRBJ2-7; 10 nucleotides match TRBD1. The CDR3 is 17 amino acids. Germline CDR1 reads MDHEN; CDR2 reads SYDVKM. Trimming at V came to 3 bases and at J to 0 bases, leaving 8 bases not matched to a gene. This chain's CDR3 is CASSLDRGYQISYEQYF. In DNA form, the CDR3 reads TGTGCCAGCAGTTTGGACAGGGGGTATCAAATCTCCTACGAGCAGTACTTC.

The chain couples TRBV19 to TRBJ1-5, with D maybe TRBD1 (6 bases). The CDR3 contains 13 residues. Germline values: CDR1 LNHDA, CDR2 SQIVND (reference sequence). Trimming took 8 bases from V and 0 from J, leaving 8 bases between them. CDR3 nucleotide sequence: TGTGCCAGTGCAGGGGATAGCAATCAGCCCCAGCATTTT. Translated: CASAGDSNQPQHF.

The rearrangement links TRBV5-1 to TRBJ2-2, with 12 bases matching TRBD1. Germline V CDR1 and CDR2: SGHRS, YFSETQ. This CDR3 region has 16 residues. J lost 4 bases, V lost 3 bases, and 4 bases had no gene match. CDR3 region: CASSSGQGAGTGELFF. CDR3 DNA: TGCGCCAGCAGCTCGGGACAGGGGGCTGGCACCGGGGAGCTGTTTTTT.

As for this clone: The junction departs from germline at one end; a sequencing error may be responsible. The chain recombines TRBV6-1 with TRBJ1-1; D is unresolved. CDR3 size: 15 residues. From germline, CDR1 is MNHNS and CDR2 SASEGT. The CDR3 DNA follows: TGTGCCAGCACTGAACGGTTTCTAATGAACACTGAAGCTTTCTTT. The encoded protein is CASTERFLMNTEAFF.

This clone was seen only once. V and J are TRBV3-1 (or the pseudogene TRBV3-2) and TRBJ2-5; TRBD2 agrees at 7 bases. V dropped 2 bases and J dropped 0; count of bases not matched to a gene: 6. This CDR3 is built from 16 residues. Germline V gene sequence: CDR1 LGHDT, CDR2 YNNKEL (reference sequence). Here the CDR3 reads CASSQRGAGYQETQYF. CDR3 nucleotides: TGTGCCAGCAGCCAACGGGGAGCGGGGTACCAAGAGACCCAGTACTTC.

The chain is built from TRBV12-3 or TRBV12-4 and TRBJ1-1; no definite D call. The CDR3 has 13 amino acids. Trimming took off 6 bases at V and 0 bases at J, with 8 bases between the two ends. As DNA, the CDR3 is TGTGCCAGCAGCTTACGGGTGAACACTGAAGCTTTCTTT. This encodes CASSLRVNTEAFF.

This clone turned up a few times. The chain couples TRBV4-1 to TRBJ2-2; TRBD1 aligns across 8 bases. J was trimmed by 8 bases and V by 3 bases; bases with no gene match: 5. The CDR3 has 14 residues. Per germline, CDR1 MGHRA and CDR2 YSYEKL. The CDR3 region has the DNA TGCGCCAGCAGCCACCCCGGGACAGGAGGGGAGCTGTTTTTT. This translates into CASSHPGTGGELFF.

This chain links TRBV5-4 with TRBJ1-1; maybe TRBD1 (6 bases). The CDR3 extends over 13 amino acids. Trimming shortened V by 0 bases and J by 9 bases, and 12 bases separated the two germline ends. Germline V gene lookup returns CDR1 SGHNT and CDR2 YYREEE (reference sequence). This CDR3 reads CASSLATGRQAFF. In DNA form, the CDR3 reads TGTGCCAGCAGCTTGGCCACAGGGAGACAAGCTTTCTTT.

V is TRBV9 and J is TRBJ2-7; TRBD1 agrees at 10 bases. The length of the CDR3 is 14 residues. Germline assignment: CDR1 SGDLS and CDR2 YYNGEE. J was trimmed by 7 bases and V by 4 bases; bases with no gene match: 8. The CDR3 DNA is TGTGCCAGCAGCCCTGGGACAGGGGTTGGGGAGCAGTACTTC. It encodes CASSPGTGVGEQYF.

J is TRBJ2-7 and V is TRBV15, with D tentatively TRBD1 (6 bases). V was shortened by 5 bases and J by 7 bases, with 18 bases between the two germline ends. The germline V gene encodes CDR1 LNHNV and CDR2 YYDKDF (reference sequence). The CDR3 loop spans 14 amino acids. The CDR3 nucleotides read TGTGCCACCAGCGGGGGTGGGGGCGGATATGAGCAGTACTTC. Its translation is CATSGGGGGYEQYF.

This chain joins TRBV7-9 and TRBJ2-5; the match to TRBD1 covers 8 bases. Germline V CDR1 and CDR2: SEHNR, FQNEAQ (reference sequence). The CDR3 is made up of 15 amino acids. Trimming cost V 4 bases and J 5 bases; bases outside gene matches: 9. The CDR3 loop is CASSSLQGAGETQYF. The DNA for the CDR3 is TGTGCCAGCAGCTCGCTTCAGGGGGCGGGGGAGACCCAGTACTTC.